This paragraph reports one T cell receptor beta chain. Its specificity is not known. This could be a read error, since a much larger clone is one nucleotide away. The data were taken from a study of CD8+CD57+ T cells in acquired aplastic anemia. Study background: Sorted CD4+ and CD8+ cells gave an average of around 3.1 ug of DNA. Healthy donor CD4+ cell samples had a mean of approximately 11 million reads.

Study observations and caveats: Almost 30 CD8+ CDR3 sequences occurred in both the patients and the controls. Simpson's diversity of CD8+ cells was not significantly different in patients compared with controls.

Researchers used genomic DNA as the template to profile TCR beta VDJ and CDR3. TCRdb re-derived calls from the reads in MiXCR, one entry per CDR3 protein. The data contain about 110,000 distinct CDR3 sequences, 50% to 65% of them singletons. Germline V gene sequence: CDR1 SGHRS, CDR2 YFSETQ. The CDR3 contains 15 residues. Sequencing used sorted CD4+, CD8+, or CD8+CD57+ T cells (not recorded which) from PBMCs. The chain recombines TRBV5-1 with TRBJ2-7; D call uncertain. This sequence was found in a human donor in good health, serving as a control. This chain's CDR3 is CARSLRPDGSYEQYF. In DNA, the CDR3 is TGCGCCCGCAGCTTGAGACCCGACGGCTCCTACGAGCAGTACTTC.